The 23 T cell receptor beta chains in this list originate from one sample, sequenced in a study of response to subunit inactivated influenza vaccine. In TCRdb, the RT-PCR reads were re-called with MiXCR into one record per CDR3 protein. Counted here are 530,000 or so distinct CDR3 sequences, 12% to 15% occurring once; the ten biggest clones make up around 10%. The sequences come from PBMCs from blood, collected about 13 days after vaccination. Receptors were obtained from a man aged 45-60 years who received an inactivated influenza vaccine.

This clonotype was detected a few times. V usage is TRBV5-8 and J usage is TRBJ2-5; TRBD2 might be the D (6 bases). The germline CDR1 and CDR2 sequences are SGHTS and YDEGEE. Trimming took off 2 bases at V and 7 bases at J, with 12 bases between the two ends. CDR3 length: 13 residues. In DNA, the CDR3 is TGTGCCAGCAGCTTTTCGGGGGAATGGACCCAGTACTTC. Protein sequence: CASSFSGEWTQYF.

The CDR3 region has the DNA TGCGCCAGCAGCCAATCTACAGGGGGGGCTGAAGCTTTCTTT. As protein: CASSQSTGGAEAFF. This chain joins TRBV4-3 and TRBJ1-1; TRBD1 matches at 8 bases. Germline V gives CDR1 LGHNA, CDR2 YSLEER. The ends lost 2 bases at V and 6 bases at J; junction bases unmatched: 5. This CDR3 has 14 residues.

The rearrangement links TRBV7-6 to TRBJ1-4; 7 bases align to TRBD1. After removal of 0 bases from V and 1 base from J, the junction contained 2 bases not matched to a gene. This CDR3 contains 16 residues. Per germline, CDR1 SGHVS and CDR2 FNYEAQ. CDR3 protein: CASSLAYRGTNEKLFF. As DNA, the CDR3 is TGTGCCAGCAGCTTAGCCTACAGGGGAACTAATGAAAAACTGTTTTTT.

This clonotype showed up just a few times. The rearrangement joins TRBV9 to TRBJ2-5; the match to TRBD2 covers 10 bases. Losses at the gene ends were 2 bases for V and 4 bases for J; bases not matched to a gene: 11. The CDR3 is made up of 17 amino acids. Germline V lookup: CDR1 SGDLS, CDR2 YYNGEE. The CDR3 loop is CASSVPSSGGGGETQYF. DNA for the CDR3: TGTGCCAGCAGCGTCCCTTCTAGCGGGGGTGGGGGAGAGACCCAGTACTTC. The full variable domain, completed using reference TRBV9 and TRBJ2-5, is DSGVTQTPKHLITATGQRVTLRCSPRSGDLSVYWYQQSLDQGLQFLIQYYNGEERAKGNILERFSAQQFPDLHSELNLSSLELGDSALYFCASSVPSSGGGGETQYFGPGTRLLVL.

The chain employs TRBV5-8 and TRBJ2-1; D could derive from TRBD1 or TRBD2 (6 bases each). This CDR3 spans 16 amino acids. CDR1 and CDR2 from the germline V gene are SGHTS and YDEGEE. The V gene lost 1 base and the J gene lost 2 bases, with 13 bases spanning the gap. The CDR3 sequence: CASSLPRGDAYNEQFF. CDR3 nucleotides: TGTGCCAGCAGCTTGCCTAGGGGGGACGCCTACAATGAGCAGTTCTTC.

This clonotype was picked up a small number of times. V is TRBV2 and J is TRBJ2-7; a weak D match, TRBD1 (6 bases). V was pared by 4 bases and J by 2 bases, with 15 bases between. The V gene's germline CDR1 is SNHLY and CDR2 FYNNEI. The CDR3 totals 15 residues. The CDR3 spells CASSGGGGATYEQYF. As DNA, the CDR3 is TGTGCCAGCAGTGGGGGTGGGGGCGCTACCTACGAGCAGTACTTC.

This clonotype has ten or more counts. The chain recombines TRBV11-2 with TRBJ1-1; 7 nucleotides match TRBD1. The length of the CDR3 is 18 residues. The V and J ends lost 2 bases and 5 bases, in that order; junction bases with no gene match: 17. The V gene's germline CDR1 is SGHAT and CDR2 FQNNGV. The CDR3 nucleotides read TGTGCCAGCAGCTTATGGGTCGACAGGGCACCGTGGTGGACTGAAGCTTTCTTT. It translates to CASSLWVDRAPWWTEAFF.

This sequence joins TRBV6-2 or TRBV6-3 and TRBJ2-1; 8 nucleotides align to TRBD2. The germline V gene encodes CDR1 MNHEY and CDR2 SVGEGT. CDR3 size: 12 residues. Unmatched junction bases numbered 9, after V lost 6 bases and J lost 14 bases. CDR3 sequence reads: CASRAGDGNKFF. The CDR3 DNA sequence: TGTGCCAGCAGAGCGGGAGACGGGAATAAGTTCTTC.

The table lists this clonotype with a few counts. The V and J genes are TRBV12-5 and TRBJ1-1, with D possibly matching TRBD1 (5 bases). Looked up from germline, CDR1 is LGHNT and CDR2 is FRNRAP. The CDR3 loop spans 13 amino acids. Trimming left V 5 bases short and J 6 bases short, with 13 bases between. CDR3 DNA sequence: TGTGCTAGTGGTGTCCAGGGTTTCTCTGAAGCTTTCTTT. It is translated as CASGVQGFSEAFF.

Only a few counts were recorded for this clonotype. This sequence joins TRBV6-2 or TRBV6-3 and TRBJ2-3; 10 bases fit TRBD2. V shed 6 bases and J 9 bases; nucleotides not matched to a gene: 9. The CDR3 runs to 14 residues. Germline CDR1 reads MNHEY; CDR2 reads SVGEGT. CDR3 residues: CASSSLPSGGTQYF. In nucleotides, the CDR3 is TGTGCCAGCAGCTCCCTCCCTAGCGGGGGAACGCAGTATTTT.

This clonotype has more than one count but fewer than ten. The rearrangement joins TRBV6-1 to TRBJ2-7, with D possibly being TRBD2 (6 bases). The V gene lost 8 bases and the J gene lost 2 bases, with 16 bases spanning the gap. From germline, CDR1 is MNHNS and CDR2 SASEGT. There are 14 residues in the CDR3. The CDR3 spells CASLRGTHAYEQYF. Here the CDR3 DNA reads TGTGCCAGCCTAAGAGGGACTCACGCCTACGAGCAGTACTTC.

This clonotype was counted between two and nine times. The chain joins TRBV5-1 to TRBJ2-7; D gene uncertain. The germline CDR1 and CDR2 sequences are SGHRS and YFSETQ. V lost 0 bases to trimming and J lost 3 bases, with 10 bases between them. The CDR3 is 14 amino acids. In DNA form, the CDR3 reads TGCGCCAGCAGCTTGGTAGGGTACGACTACGAGCAGTACTTC. It specifies CASSLVGYDYEQYF. The whole variable domain, filled in from reference TRBV5-1 and TRBJ2-7, reads KAGVTQTPRYLIKTRGQQVTLSCSPISGHRSVSWYQQTPGQGLQFLFEYFSETQRNKGNFPGRFSGRQFSNSRSEMNVSTLELGDSALYLCASSLVGYDYEQYFGPGTRLTVT.

In its sample, this clonotype was seen a few times. The V and J genes are TRBV20-1 and TRBJ2-1; D gene ambiguous. Trimming cost V 4 bases and J 10 bases, with 8 bases left between them. The germline gives CDR1 DFQATT, CDR2 SNEGSKA (reference sequence). CDR3 size: 10 residues. As DNA, the CDR3 is TGCAGTGCTATGATGAGAGAGCAGTTCTTC. As protein: CSAMMREQFF.

V gene TRBV24-1 combines with J gene TRBJ2-3; no clear D. From germline, CDR1 is KGHDR and CDR2 SFDVKD. CDR3 length equals 13 residues. The ends were cut back, 4 bases at V and 5 bases at J, with 9 bases in the middle. CDR3 coding DNA: TGTGCCACCAGTGAACCAGTAGGAGATACGCAGTATTTT. It codes for CATSEPVGDTQYF.

V is TRBV19 and J is TRBJ1-1, with 8 bases identical to TRBD1. The CDR3 runs to 14 residues. V lost 9 bases and J lost 5; bases outside the gene matches: 11. CDR1 and CDR2 from the germline V gene are LNHDA and SQIVND (reference sequence). CDR3 sequence reads: CASRAQGARTEAFF. The CDR3 DNA sequence: TGTGCCAGCCGAGCCCAGGGGGCGAGGACTGAAGCTTTCTTT.

The V and J genes are TRBV13 and TRBJ2-1, with 11 positions matching TRBD1. Germline CDR1 PRHDT, CDR2 FYEKMQ (reference sequence). The CDR3 has 19 amino acids. Trimming removed 7 bases from V and 4 bases from J; junction bases left unmatched: 18. DNA for the CDR3: TGTGCCAGCATAAGGGGTGGACAGGGGGCAAGACCTCGGTACAATGAGCAGTTCTTC. Its translation is CASIRGGQGARPRYNEQFF. The complete variable domain, with remaining parts taken from reference TRBV13 and TRBJ2-1, reads AAGVIQSPRHLIKEKRETATLKCYPIPRHDTVYWYQQGPGQDPQFLISFYEKMQSDKGSIPDRFSAQQFSDYHSELNMSSLELGDSALYFCASIRGGQGARPRYNEQFFGPGTRLTVL.

This clonotype was counted only a few times. The chain recombines TRBV20-1 with TRBJ1-5, with 9 bases aligning to TRBD1. Germline V gives CDR1 DFQATT, CDR2 SNEGSKA (reference sequence). The V and J ends lost 5 bases and 5 bases, in that order; junction bases with no gene match: 4. CDR3 length: 13 residues. The DNA for the CDR3 is TGCAGTGCTGGACAGGGGATCGATCAGCCCCAGCATTTT. Protein: CSAGQGIDQPQHF.

This clonotype was observed a few times. The chain couples TRBV7-9 to TRBJ2-2; D gene uncertain. Trimming cost V 5 bases and J 6 bases, with 13 bases left between them. The germline gives CDR1 SEHNR, CDR2 FQNEAQ (reference sequence). This CDR3 contains 14 residues. The CDR3: CASSPLNLPGELFF. Written as DNA, the CDR3 is TGTGCCAGCAGCCCCTTAAATCTCCCCGGGGAGCTGTTTTTT.

A few counts support this clonotype. The chain carries TRBV15 and TRBJ1-5; tentative D call: TRBD1 (5 bases). The V gene's germline CDR1 is LNHNV and CDR2 YYDKDF (reference sequence). The CDR3 is made up of 14 amino acids. Trimming stripped 5 bases from V and 7 bases from J, with 15 bases between. CDR3 protein: CATSYGREGQPQHF. In nucleotides, the CDR3 is TGTGCCACCAGCTACGGGAGAGAGGGGCAGCCCCAGCATTTT.

This clonotype was picked up a small number of times. V and J are TRBV25-1 and TRBJ2-2; 12 nucleotides match TRBD2. V was pared by 8 bases and J by 4 bases, with 14 bases of the junction left unmatched. The CDR3 is 18 amino acids. Germline loops: CDR1 MGHDK, CDR2 SYGVNS. DNA of the CDR3: TGTGCCAGCGGCCGAGGACTAGCGGGGACGGGCCTCACCGGGGAGCTGTTTTTT. Encoded protein: CASGRGLAGTGLTGELFF.

The gene calls are TRBV5-1 and TRBJ2-5; 7 nucleotides match TRBD1. Trimming at V came to 0 bases and at J to 2 bases, leaving 7 bases not matched to a gene. The CDR3 has 16 amino acids. Per germline, CDR1 SGHRS and CDR2 YFSETQ. CDR3 in DNA: TGCGCCAGCAGCTTGGCGTATGGGACAGTACAAGAGACCCAGTACTTC. Encoded protein: CASSLAYGTVQETQYF.

This chain uses TRBV7-9 with TRBJ2-5; D is possibly TRBD1 (6 bases). There are 15 residues in the CDR3. Trimming removed 2 bases at V and 2 bases at J, with 12 bases between. The germline CDR1 and CDR2 sequences are SEHNR and FQNEAQ (reference sequence). The CDR3 DNA sequence: TGTGCCAGCAGCTTATCCCTCGGACAGCAAGAGACCCAGTACTTC. Amino acids: CASSLSLGQQETQYF.

This clonotype was detected only a few times. V and J are TRBV5-5 and TRBJ2-2, with TRBD1 identical over 8 bases. The CDR3 has 15 residues. The trim removed 0 bases at V and 7 bases at J, leaving 5 bases unmatched. CDR1 SGHKS and CDR2 YYEKEE come from the germline V gene (reference sequence). The CDR3 DNA reads TGTGCCAGCAGCTTGGTCGGACAGGGAAGCGGGGAGCTGTTTTTT. As protein: CASSLVGQGSGELFF.